A single T cell receptor (beta chain) is shown here with its context. Its antigen is not known. Measured with immunoSEQ multiplex PCR; TCRdb has only the in-frame clones, and not every one. The table records 82,000 or so clones, over 90% of them present only once. These data are taken from a study of T cell responses to AZD1222 COVID-19 vaccine. Study results and limitations: Repertoires were obtained only post-peak T cell response. Among AZD1222 vaccinees, only six or seven were seropositive at baseline.

The germline V gene has CDR1 MGHDK and CDR2 SYGVNS. V dropped 0 bases and J dropped 5 bases, with 10 bases sitting between them. This CDR3 region has 14 residues. The V gene is TRBV25-1, the J gene TRBJ2-5; the D is unclear. This receptor was identified in an adult in good health. Sequenced material: peripheral blood, taken on day 0 of AZD1222 vaccination. For the CDR3, the DNA is TGTGCCAGCAGTGAATACCACGTCGGGGAGACCCAGTACTTC. Translating gives CASSEYHVGETQYF.